This T cell receptor (beta chain) was obtained from a study of tumor and adjacent non-tumor tissue in lung cancer. General study findings and limits: Patients with more diverse tumor TCRs had worse survival.

The template was RNA from unsorted bulk tissue. The CDR3 consists of 17 residues. With regard to this clonotype: As yet, its antigen is unknown. An end of the junction does not agree with germline; a read error may underlie this.

TCRbeta libraries were built with three rounds of nested PCR, modified from ARM-PCR. Using its own MiXCR run on the multiplex PCR reads, TCRdb lists one record per CDR3 protein. The sample lists about 200,000 distinct CDR3 sequences, less than 80% occurring once. The origin of this receptor is a man in his 60s with non-small cell lung cancer. The rearrangement links TRBV12-3 or TRBV12-4 to TRBJ2-1; 12 bases align to TRBD2. Sequenced material: lung tumor tissue. CDR3 in amino acids: CVSSLTSGGRAYNEQFF. The CDR3 region has the DNA TGTGTCAGCAGTCTGACTAGCGGGGGCCGGGCCTACAATGAGCAGTTCTTC.